This TCR beta chain emerged from a study of blood T cell repertoires in COVID-19 (dated by TCRdb to the early 2020s). For context, the study as a whole: The collaborator samples originated in the United States, Italy and Spain and spanned the acute and convalescent phases of COVID-19. The material from the prospective study consisted of cDNA or gDNA derived from T cells, B-cell-depleted T cells, or PBMCs. Subjects who had been exposed to COVID-19, were actively infected with it, or had recovered from it provided the deeply sampled blood TCRbeta repertoires that made up the dataset. The repertoires were made available in a free public database intended to serve as a resource for research on the immune response to SARS-CoV-2. The samples were drawn from the first 160 participants of the ongoing ImmuneRACE study and from roughly 1,300 subjects provided by 6 global collaborators. Sample metadata almost always included a de-identified subject ID, COVID-19 status, age in years and sex. Where HLA class I and class II types were available, the types were taken from metadata supplied by the sample provider, not from assay-based typing.

As encoded in the germline V gene (reference sequence), CDR1 is LNHNV while CDR2 is YYDKDF. Between the V and J ends, shortened by 1 base and 5 bases respectively, the junction contains 14 bases. The CDR3 measures 15 amino acids from cysteine to phenylalanine. Solely the CDR3 DNA is kept, with 45 bases framed from the first base. General findings and caveats noted by the study authors: How much clinical and demographic metadata was included differed by source and by participant, and the metadata was provided uncurated.

Each collaborating institution followed its own protocols to collect whole blood in K2EDTA tubes. For TCRbeta analysis, collaborators shipped samples in one of three forms: frozen whole blood, isolated PBMCs, or DNA extracted from either of those sample types. TCRbeta CDR3 regions were amplified from genomic DNA by means of the immunoSEQ Assay, a bias-controlled multiplex PCR. On the authors' methods: The number of nucleated cells in each sample was estimated by amplification of reference gene primers within the assay. To quantify the absolute abundance of each unique TCRbeta CDR3 rearrangement, sequence reads were collapsed and filtered. Productive Simpson clonality was computed per sample as the square root of Simpson's diversity index over productive rearrangements. Entries here come from immuneACCESS through TCRdb and include only in-frame sequences with V and J called. Some clones fail to appear in such tables; in the studies checked, an unresolved V gene covers under half of the shortfall, and the cause of the remainder is unknown. The V and J calls and clone size come from that table; D and trimming were worked out from the DNA. The sample table lists more than 60,000 clones, around 87% of them with a count of one. 6% to 7% of the sample is held by the ten biggest clonotypes.

Concerning this clone: The clone's antigen remains unknown. No base quality information exists; no much larger clone differs at one position.

The sequence derives from a man in his sixties with acute or convalescent COVID-19. The chain joins TRBV15 to TRBJ2-5, with TRBD2 as a weak D call on 6 bases. Sequenced sample: peripheral blood. The DNA reads as follows: TGTGCCACCAGCAGAGTAGGGCGGGGCGGGGAGACCCAGTACTTC. The translation is CATSRVGRGGETQYF.